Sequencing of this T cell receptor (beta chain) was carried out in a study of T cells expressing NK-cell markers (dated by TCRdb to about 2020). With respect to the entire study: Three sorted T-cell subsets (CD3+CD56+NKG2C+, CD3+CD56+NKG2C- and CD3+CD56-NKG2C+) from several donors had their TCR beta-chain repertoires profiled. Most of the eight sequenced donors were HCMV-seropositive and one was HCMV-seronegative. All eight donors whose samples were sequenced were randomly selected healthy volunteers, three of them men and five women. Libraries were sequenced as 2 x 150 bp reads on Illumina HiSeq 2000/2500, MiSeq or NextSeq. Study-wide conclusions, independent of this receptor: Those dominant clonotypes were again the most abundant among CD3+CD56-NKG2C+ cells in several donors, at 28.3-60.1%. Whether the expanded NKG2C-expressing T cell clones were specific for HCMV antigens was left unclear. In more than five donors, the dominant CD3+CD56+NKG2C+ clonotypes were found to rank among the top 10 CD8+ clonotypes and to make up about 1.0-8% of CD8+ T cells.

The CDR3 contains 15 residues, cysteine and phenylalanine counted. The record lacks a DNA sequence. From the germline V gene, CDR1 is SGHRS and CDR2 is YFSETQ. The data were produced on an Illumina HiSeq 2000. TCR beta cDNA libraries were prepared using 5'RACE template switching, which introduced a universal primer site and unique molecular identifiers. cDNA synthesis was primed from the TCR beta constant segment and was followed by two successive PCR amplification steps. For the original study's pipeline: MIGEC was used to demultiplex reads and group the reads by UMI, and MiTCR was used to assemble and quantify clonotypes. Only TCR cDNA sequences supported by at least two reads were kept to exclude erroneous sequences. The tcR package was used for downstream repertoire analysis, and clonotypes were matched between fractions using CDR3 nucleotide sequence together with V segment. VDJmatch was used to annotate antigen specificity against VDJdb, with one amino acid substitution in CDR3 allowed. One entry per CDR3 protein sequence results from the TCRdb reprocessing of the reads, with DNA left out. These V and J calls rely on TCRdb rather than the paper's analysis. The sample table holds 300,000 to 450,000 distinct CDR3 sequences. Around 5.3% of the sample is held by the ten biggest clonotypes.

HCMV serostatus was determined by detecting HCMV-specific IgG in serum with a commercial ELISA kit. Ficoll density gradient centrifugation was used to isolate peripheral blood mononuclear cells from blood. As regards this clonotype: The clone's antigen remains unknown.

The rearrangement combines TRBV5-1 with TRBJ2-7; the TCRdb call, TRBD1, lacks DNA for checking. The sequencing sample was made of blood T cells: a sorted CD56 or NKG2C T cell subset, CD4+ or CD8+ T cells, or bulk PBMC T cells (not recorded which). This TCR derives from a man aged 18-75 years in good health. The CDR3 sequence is CASSLKGAGLNEQYF. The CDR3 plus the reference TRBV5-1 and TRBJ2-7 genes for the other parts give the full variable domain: KAGVTQTPRYLIKTRGQQVTLSCSPISGHRSVSWYQQTPGQGLQFLFEYFSETQRNKGNFPGRFSGRQFSNSRSEMNVSTLELGDSALYLCASSLKGAGLNEQYFGPGTRLTVT.